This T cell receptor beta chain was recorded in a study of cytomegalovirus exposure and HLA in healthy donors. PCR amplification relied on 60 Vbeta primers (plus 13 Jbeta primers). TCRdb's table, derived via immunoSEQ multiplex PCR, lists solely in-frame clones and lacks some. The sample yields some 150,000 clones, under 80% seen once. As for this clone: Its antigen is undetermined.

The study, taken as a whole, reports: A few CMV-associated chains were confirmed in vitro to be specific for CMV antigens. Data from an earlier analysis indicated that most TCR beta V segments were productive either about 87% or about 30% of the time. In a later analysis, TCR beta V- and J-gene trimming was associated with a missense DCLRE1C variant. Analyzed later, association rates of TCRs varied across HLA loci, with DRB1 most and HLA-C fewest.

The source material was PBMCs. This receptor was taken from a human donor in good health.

The CDR3 DNA is TGCGCCAGCGGGACAGGGGAGGAATGGAACACTGAAGCTTTCTTT. Protein product: CASGTGEEWNTEAFF. The chain has TRBV5-1 and TRBJ1-1, with 10 positions matching TRBD1. The germline CDR1 and CDR2 sequences are SGHRS and YFSETQ. The ends lost 7 bases at V and 1 base at J; junction bases unmatched: 7. CDR3 length equals 15 residues.